One sample yielded the 5 T cell receptor beta chains listed below, sequenced in a study of Ad26.COV2.S vaccination and SARS-CoV-2 variants (dated by TCRdb to about 2021). Library construction relied on the immunoSEQ multiplex PCR assay. TCRdb retrieved this table from immuneACCESS and kept in-frame rearrangements only. Not all clones are present; in checked studies, unresolved V genes account for under half, and no reason is known for the remainder. The sample data list 440,000 or so clones, and roughly 91% of these were observed just once. The top ten clonotypes cover roughly 3.9% of the sample. Per the publication, the treatment or condition label means: roughly 19 received Ad26.COV2.S at low or high dose, single or two shots; 5 received placebo; per-sample allocation not given. For vaccine and placebo recipients, the sequenced repertoires came from samples collected on day 63 after the first injection.

The sequenced sample was peripheral blood, obtained in a trial of Ad26.COV2.S vaccine versus placebo. The receptor set was obtained from a person aged 18-60 years who received the Ad26.COV2.S COVID-19 vaccine or a placebo.

This clone was found once. CDR3 in amino acids: CATSEATGGGQETQYF. The CDR3 DNA follows: TGTGCCACCAGTGAGGCGACAGGGGGCGGGCAAGAGACCCAGTACTTC. This rearrangement joins TRBV24-1 to TRBJ2-5, with 10 bases that match TRBD1. The germline CDR1 and CDR2 sequences are KGHDR and SFDVKD. This CDR3 contains 16 residues. The junction had 6 bases not matched to a gene; V was cut back by 4 bases and J by 2 bases.

The V call is TRBV6-2 or TRBV6-3, the J call TRBJ2-1, with TRBD2 matching 8 bases. The CDR3 runs 16 residues. J was trimmed by 2 bases and V by 5 bases; bases with no gene match: 8. Germline-derived CDR1 and CDR2 are MNHEY and SVGEGT. The CDR3, as DNA: TGTGCCAGCAGTACCTATAGCGGGGATCCCTACAATGAGCAGTTCTTC. Its protein product is CASSTYSGDPYNEQFF.

This clone is a singleton in its sample. The chain carries TRBV29-1 and TRBJ2-2; 10 bases are a match to TRBD1. With V trimmed by 8 bases and J by 0 bases, 3 bases remained unmatched. This CDR3 is 14 amino acids long. Germline V gene lookup returns CDR1 SQVTM and CDR2 ANQGSEA. The CDR3 nucleotides read TGCAGCCCGGGACAGGGGCCGAACACCGGGGAGCTGTTTTTT. It translates to CSPGQGPNTGELFF.

J is TRBJ2-2 and V is TRBV27; TRBD2 matches at 7 bases. V dropped 7 bases and J dropped 4; count of bases not matched to a gene: 21. The length of the CDR3 is 19 residues. Germline CDR1 MNHEY, CDR2 SMNVEV (reference sequence). CDR3: CASTPLRGAGDVGTGELFF. The CDR3 region has the DNA TGTGCCAGCACCCCCCTCAGAGGGGCGGGAGACGTAGGCACCGGGGAGCTGTTTTTT.

This rearrangement joins TRBV3-1 (or the pseudogene TRBV3-2) to TRBJ2-7, with TRBD1 matching over 9 bases. V shed 4 bases, J shed 4 bases, and the junction held 11 bases outside the gene matches. There are 16 residues in the CDR3. Germline CDR1 reads LGHDT; CDR2 reads YNNKEL (reference sequence). The CDR3, as DNA: TGTGCCAGCAGCCCCGGATCGGGACAGGGACCTTACGAGCAGTACTTC. This translates into CASSPGSGQGPYEQYF.